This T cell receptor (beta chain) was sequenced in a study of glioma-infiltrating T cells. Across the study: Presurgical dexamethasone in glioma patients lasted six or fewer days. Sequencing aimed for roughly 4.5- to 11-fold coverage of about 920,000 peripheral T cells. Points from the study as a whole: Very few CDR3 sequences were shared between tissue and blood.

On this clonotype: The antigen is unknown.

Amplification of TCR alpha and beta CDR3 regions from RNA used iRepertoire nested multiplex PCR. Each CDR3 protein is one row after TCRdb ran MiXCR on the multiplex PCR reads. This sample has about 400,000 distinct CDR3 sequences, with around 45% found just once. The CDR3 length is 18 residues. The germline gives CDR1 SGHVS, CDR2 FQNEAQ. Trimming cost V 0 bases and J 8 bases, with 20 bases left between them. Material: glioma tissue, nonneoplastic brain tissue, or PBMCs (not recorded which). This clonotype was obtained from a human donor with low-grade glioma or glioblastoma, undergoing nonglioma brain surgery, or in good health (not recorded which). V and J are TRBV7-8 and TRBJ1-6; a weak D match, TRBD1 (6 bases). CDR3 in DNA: TGTGCCAGCAGCTTAGCGACCCAAACAGGGTTTTATGATTCACCCCTCCACTTT. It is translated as CASSLATQTGFYDSPLHF.